This T cell receptor (beta chain) stems from a study of cytomegalovirus exposure and HLA in healthy donors. The study's findings and limits: With high specificity and sensitivity, the classifier reportedly diagnosed cytomegalovirus status. Per a later analysis, 18,000 or so TCR beta sequences showed association with HLA alleles at 0.05 false discovery rate.

The PCR had 60 Vbeta and 13 Jbeta primers. Sequencing used immunoSEQ multiplex PCR; TCRdb keeps in-frame clones, though not all of them. The sample carries about 160,000 clones, roughly 78% recorded once. At least ten counts were recorded for this clone. The antigen is not known. Other DNA variants within this sample encode the same CDR3. The CDR3 runs 14 residues. In germline, CDR1 is LNHDA, CDR2 SQIVND (reference sequence). V lost 3 bases to trimming and J lost 2 bases; unmatched junction nucleotides: 2. The source of this sequence is a man aged 45-60 years in good health and CMV-seropositive. The sequenced material came from PBMCs. J is TRBJ2-3 and V is TRBV19, with 7 bases aligning to TRBD1. The CDR3, as DNA: TGTGCCAGTAGTATCGGACAGGTCACAGATACGCAGTATTTT. This codes for CASSIGQVTDTQYF.